These 21 T cell receptor beta chains came from one sample sequenced in a study of T-cell memory formation after mild COVID-19. TCRdb called the 5' RACE reads again in MiXCR, with one record for every CDR3 protein. The repertoire consists of 200,000 to 250,000 distinct CDR3 sequences, with more than 8% occurring once and the leading ten covering 22%. Sequences were obtained from PBMCs or a T cell subset sorted from them (not recorded which). These receptors were collected from a man aged 18 to 30 who had mild COVID-19 (a few samples of this study predate the infection). Cell type and time point are not known.

This clonotype was detected a few times. The V gene is TRBV10-3, the J gene TRBJ2-7; D might be TRBD2 (6 bases). V was pared by 4 bases and J by 3 bases, with 10 bases between. Germline CDR1 ENHRY, CDR2 SYGVKD. The CDR3 spans 13 residues. DNA for the CDR3: TGTGCCATCAGTGGCTCCGGGGGCTACGAGCAGTACGTC. Amino acids: CAISGSGGYEQYV.

The rearrangement links TRBV4-2 to TRBJ2-4; D gene uncertain. V shed 1 base and J shed 8 bases, with 9 bases lying between them. CDR3 length: 13 residues. Germline V CDR1 and CDR2: LGHNA, YNFKEQ. Written as DNA, the CDR3 is TGTGCCAGCAGCCAAGTGGATCCTCACATTCAGTACTTC. As protein: CASSQVDPHIQYF.

The chain combines TRBV7-2 with TRBJ1-5, with 8 bases identical to TRBD1. Per germline, CDR1 SGHTA and CDR2 FQGNSA. Trimming at V came to 4 bases and at J to 5 bases, leaving 7 bases not matched to a gene. CDR3 size: 15 residues. The CDR3 spells CASSSLTGAYQPQHF. Written as DNA, the CDR3 is TGTGCCAGCAGCTCCCTGACAGGGGCCTATCAGCCCCAGCATTTT.

This sequence joins TRBV20-1 and TRBJ2-7, with D perhaps TRBD1 or TRBD2 (5 bases each). The length of the CDR3 is 14 residues. Germline V gives CDR1 DFQATT, CDR2 SNEGSKA (reference sequence). The V end lost 2 bases, the J end lost 1 base, and 12 bases lay between the germline ends. This CDR3 is CSARWGPLSYEQYF. The CDR3 DNA sequence: TGCAGTGCTAGATGGGGACCCCTTTCCTACGAGCAGTACTTC.

CDR3 nucleotide sequence: TGTGCCAGCAGCCAAGATATACTCATAGTTTATGACACCGGGGAGCTGTTTTTT. This encodes CASSQDILIVYDTGELFF. The chain combines TRBV4-2 with TRBJ2-2; D remains unclear. Trimming shortened V by 0 bases and J by 3 bases, and 17 bases separated the two germline ends. CDR1 and CDR2 from the germline V gene are LGHNA and YNFKEQ. The CDR3 runs 18 residues.

Only a few counts were recorded for this clonotype. This chain uses TRBV7-2 with TRBJ1-5, with D unresolved. Per the germline V gene, CDR1 is SGHTA and CDR2 is FQGNSA. The CDR3 has 15 amino acids. Trimming removed 0 bases at V and 7 bases at J, with 13 bases between. In DNA form, the CDR3 reads TGTGCCAGCAGCTTAGCCAGTAATACAGCCCAGCCCCAGCATTTT. Amino acids: CASSLASNTAQPQHF.

The chain has TRBV7-9 and TRBJ1-1; D gene unclear. Germline loops: CDR1 SEHNR, CDR2 FQNEAQ (reference sequence). Trimming left V 5 bases short and J 3 bases short, with 19 bases between. CDR3 length: 16 amino acids. The DNA of the CDR3 is TGTGCCAGCAGCGCTATATACGGAGAGGCGGACACTGAAGCTTTCTTT. Protein sequence: CASSAIYGEADTEAFF.

As to this clonotype: The junction shows a germline mismatch at one end, possibly a read error. The chain has TRBV5-1 and TRBJ1-1, with 8 bases aligning to TRBD1. CDR1 is SGHRS and CDR2 is YFSETQ in the germline V gene. CDR3 length equals 17 residues. CDR3 residues: CASSRTGMGNMNTGAFF. CDR3 in DNA: TGCGCCAGCAGCAGGACAGGGATGGGGAATATGAACACTGGAGCTTTCTTT.

This chain joins TRBV24-1 and TRBJ1-1; the D gene is possibly TRBD1 (5 bases). This CDR3 is 13 amino acids long. Germline V gives CDR1 KGHDR, CDR2 SFDVKD. The ends were cut back, 10 bases at V and 6 bases at J, with 17 bases in the middle. CDR3 loop: CATTTGAGSEAFF. In nucleotides, the CDR3 is TGTGCCACGACGACCGGGGCGGGGTCTGAAGCTTTCTTT.

The rearrangement links TRBV12-3 or TRBV12-4 to TRBJ1-4; D not resolved. This CDR3 has 17 residues. Trimming cost V 3 bases and J 6 bases, with 20 bases left between them. Here the CDR3 DNA reads TGTGCCAGCAGTTTCTCGCCTTTCGGCAGGCGGGATGAAAAACTGTTTTTT. It encodes CASSFSPFGRRDEKLFF.

This clonotype was found a few times. The chain uses TRBV7-9 and TRBJ1-2; 10 nucleotides agree with TRBD1. The CDR3 spans 15 residues. V shed 4 bases and J 3 bases; nucleotides not matched to a gene: 5. The germline gives CDR1 SEHNR, CDR2 FQNEAQ (reference sequence). CDR3 sequence: CASSSLTGGDYGYTF. Here the CDR3 DNA reads TGTGCCAGCAGCTCCCTGACAGGGGGCGACTATGGCTACACCTTC.

The rearrangement joins TRBV28 to TRBJ2-3; 9 bases align to TRBD2. V lost 2 bases to trimming and J lost 2 bases; unmatched junction nucleotides: 8. The length of the CDR3 is 17 residues. Germline V gives CDR1 MDHEN, CDR2 SYDVKM. The CDR3 sequence: CASSLGVTSGSTDTQYF. The CDR3 DNA sequence: TGTGCCAGCAGTTTAGGGGTCACTAGCGGGTCCACAGATACGCAGTATTTT.

The rearrangement joins TRBV29-1 to TRBJ1-2; TRBD1 might be the D (5 bases). Trimming left V 5 bases short and J 7 bases short, with 14 bases between. Germline V gene lookup returns CDR1 SQVTM and CDR2 ANQGSEA. This CDR3 is built from 12 residues. CDR3 region: CSVTEGHGGYTF. CDR3 DNA sequence: TGCAGCGTTACCGAGGGGCATGGTGGCTACACCTTC. Full variable domain (remainder filled in from reference TRBV29-1 and TRBJ1-2): SAVISQKPSRDICQRGTSLTIQCQVDSQVTMMFWYRQQPGQSLTLIATANQGSEATYESGFVIDKFPISRPNLTFSTLTVSNMSPEDSSIYLCSVTEGHGGYTFGSGTRLTVV.

There are many counts of this clonotype. The chain recombines TRBV20-1 with TRBJ2-3; D is tentatively TRBD1 or TRBD2 (5 bases each). Trimming removed 3 bases at V and 1 base at J, with 11 bases between. The CDR3 has 14 amino acids. Per germline, CDR1 DFQATT and CDR2 SNEGSKA (reference sequence). The CDR3 region has the DNA TGCAGTGCTAGCCCCGGGGCCGGCACAGATACGCAGTATTTT. This translates into CSASPGAGTDTQYF.

Only a few counts were recorded for this clonotype. The genes are TRBV6-5 and TRBJ2-5, with D possibly TRBD2 on 7 matching bases. The germline gives CDR1 MNHEY, CDR2 SVGAGI. V was clipped by 2 bases and J by 2 bases, with 12 bases between them. This CDR3 comprises 15 residues. CDR3 nucleotides: TGTGCCAGCAGTTACAGGGGAGGGGGGCAAGAGACCCAGTACTTC. This sequence encodes CASSYRGGGQETQYF.

The chain links TRBV29-1 to TRBJ2-7; 10 nucleotides match TRBD1. The V segment lost 6 bases and the J segment 3 bases; nucleotides outside the gene matches: 2. CDR1 SQVTM and CDR2 ANQGSEA come from the germline V gene. This CDR3 spans 12 amino acids. The CDR3 DNA reads as TGCAGCGTGGGGGACAGGGGCTACGAGCAGTACTTC. It specifies CSVGDRGYEQYF.

Only a few counts were recorded for this clonotype. The rearrangement joins TRBV5-4 to TRBJ2-3, with 9 bases lining up with TRBD1. The germline CDR1 and CDR2 sequences are SGHNT and YYREEE (reference sequence). This CDR3 has 15 amino acids. After removal of 4 bases from V and 2 bases from J, the junction contained 5 bases not matched to a gene. CDR3 loop: CASSPGTGITDTQYF. CDR3 nucleotides: TGTGCCAGCAGCCCCGGGACAGGGATCACAGATACGCAGTATTTT.

The chain has TRBV9 and TRBJ1-2; 8 bases agree with TRBD1. This CDR3 is 14 amino acids long. Per germline, CDR1 SGDLS and CDR2 YYNGEE. V was clipped by 3 bases and J by 3 bases; unmatched bases: 4. CDR3 bases: TGTGCCAGCAGCGGCGGACAGGGCCACTATGGCTACACCTTC. Protein product: CASSGGQGHYGYTF. Full variable domain (missing parts from reference TRBV9 and TRBJ1-2): DSGVTQTPKHLITATGQRVTLRCSPRSGDLSVYWYQQSLDQGLQFLIQYYNGEERAKGNILERFSAQQFPDLHSELNLSSLELGDSALYFCASSGGQGHYGYTFGSGTRLTVV.

V usage is TRBV7-2 and J usage is TRBJ2-3, with TRBD2 matching over 12 bases. Trimming removed 1 base from V and 6 bases from J; junction bases left unmatched: 5. The CDR3 has 16 residues. Germline values: CDR1 SGHTA, CDR2 FQGNSA. In DNA form, the CDR3 reads TGTGCCAGCAGCTTAGACCGGACTAGCGGGGTCGATACGCAGTATTTT. Amino acids: CASSLDRTSGVDTQYF.

This sequence joins TRBV3-1 and TRBJ2-5, with a possible D match to TRBD2 (6 bases). Trimming shortened V by 0 bases and J by 5 bases, and 16 bases separated the two germline ends. The germline V gene has CDR1 LGHDT and CDR2 YNNKEL (reference sequence). CDR3 length equals 16 residues. The CDR3 reads CASSQEARGGEETQYF. In nucleotides, the CDR3 is TGTGCCAGCAGCCAAGAAGCCCGGGGAGGCGAGGAGACCCAGTACTTC.

In this sample, this clonotype turned up a few times. This rearrangement joins TRBV9 to TRBJ2-3, with D perhaps assigned TRBD1 or TRBD2 (5 bases each). The CDR3 is made up of 13 amino acids. Trimming cost V 2 bases and J 6 bases, with 10 bases left between them. CDR1 and CDR2 (germline): SGDLS, YYNGEE. The CDR3 is CASSVGTGDTQYF. The CDR3 DNA reads as TGTGCCAGCAGCGTGGGGACGGGGGATACGCAGTATTTT.